This T cell receptor beta chain was identified in a study of shared clonotypes between healthy human individuals. Study-wide results and limits: Rarefaction curves obtained for sorted subsets showed sequencing incomplete despite large depth. It was observed that roughly 4.8% of naive CD4 clonotypes were shared across four donors.

Those who donated were healthy HIV-negative adults, with no recent acute infections or vaccinations reported. Using immunoSEQ multiplex PCR, the repertoire was profiled, and TCRdb retains in-frame clones only, with some absent. Of hundreds of thousands of clones listed, roughly 70% are singletons. Trimming took off 2 bases at V and 0 bases at J, with 12 bases between the two ends. This CDR3 has 16 residues. Per the germline V gene, CDR1 is SGHDT and CDR2 is YYEEEE. A few counts support this clone. Its antigen is unidentified. The TCR was taken from a woman aged 30 to 39 in good health. Material for sequencing was memory CD4+ T cells sorted from blood. Subset reported: CD45RA-negative fraction. The rearrangement joins TRBV5-6 to TRBJ2-4, with no clear D. CDR3 coding DNA: TGTGCCAGCAGCTTCTGGCAGAAAATAGCCAAAAACATTCAGTACTTC. This codes for CASSFWQKIAKNIQYF.